Sequencing of this TCR beta chain was carried out in a study of blood T cell repertoires in COVID-19 (dated by TCRdb to about 2020). Describing the broader study: Collaborator samples came from the United States, Italy and Spain and covered acute and convalescent phases of COVID-19. Nearly every sample came with metadata listing a de-identified subject ID, COVID-19 status, age in years and sex. The repertoires were released in a freely available public database intended as a resource for research on the immune response to SARS-CoV-2. Samples came from the ongoing ImmuneRACE study (first 160 participants) plus 1,254 subjects from 6 global collaborators. Subjects who had been exposed to COVID-19, were actively infected with it, or had recovered from it provided the deeply sampled blood TCRbeta repertoires that made up the dataset. Where available, HLA class I and class II types were obtained from metadata supplied by the sample provider rather than from assay-based typing. The material from the prospective study consisted of cDNA or gDNA derived from T cells, B-cell-depleted T cells, or PBMCs. The research as a whole found: How much clinical and demographic metadata was included differed by source and by participant, and the metadata was provided uncurated.

Clipping removes 1 base from V and 7 bases from J, with 6 as the unmatched junction base count. From its cysteine to its phenylalanine, the CDR3 spans 15 amino acids. The retained sequence is limited to the CDR3, 45 bases, with the frame set at the first base. The germline V gene provides CDR1 SGHRS and CDR2 YFSETQ. TCRbeta CDR3 regions were amplified from genomic DNA by means of the immunoSEQ Assay, a bias-controlled multiplex PCR. Regarding the original processing steps: Nucleated cell counts per sample were estimated from amplification of reference gene primers within the assay. To quantify the absolute abundance of each unique TCRbeta CDR3 rearrangement, sequence reads were collapsed and filtered. For each sample, productive Simpson clonality was calculated as the square root of Simpson's diversity index over productive rearrangements. TCRdb holds this immuneACCESS table with in-frame rearrangements only. Some clones are missing; in checked studies, unresolved V genes explain under half, and the rest has no known cause. V, J and clone size are those of that table, while D and trimming were read from the DNA. For this sample the table gives a few hundred thousand clones, of which 70% to 90% were detected only once. The top ten constitute 3% of the sample.

As for this clone: The clone's antigen remains unknown. Per-base quality was not reported, and no clone a single base away is much larger than it.

The collaborating institutions used their own protocols to collect whole blood in K2EDTA tubes. For TCRbeta analysis, collaborators shipped samples in one of three forms: frozen whole blood, isolated PBMCs, or DNA extracted from either of those sample types. This TCR was sampled from a man aged 60-69 years with acute or convalescent COVID-19. The chain is made from TRBV5-1 and TRBJ1-4; 8 bases in the middle match TRBD1. Sequencing used peripheral blood. The bases are TGCGCCAGCAGCTTGAGTACAGGGGGGACTGAAAAACTGTTTTTT. It is translated as CASSLSTGGTEKLFF.